A single T cell receptor (beta chain) is shown here with its context. The antigen is unknown. The CDR3 contains 13 residues. Trimming took 3 bases from V and 8 from J; bases not matched to a gene: 2. CDR1 and CDR2 (germline): KGHSH, LQKENI. This entry belongs to a study of OX40 agonist ivuxolimab in advanced cancers. Study-wide results and caveats: Relatively little clonal expansion, among the lowest observed, appeared in partial responders at 0.1-3.0 mg/kg.

Measured with immunoSEQ multiplex PCR; TCRdb has only the in-frame clones, and not every one. This sample has about 110,000 clones, with roughly 90% found just once. The chain joins TRBV18 to TRBJ2-1; 9 bases agree with TRBD2. This clonotype was obtained from an adult with an advanced solid tumor such as melanoma, head and neck, liver or kidney cancer. The sequenced sample was CD4+ or CD8+ T cells sorted from blood, obtained in a trial of the OX40 agonist ivuxolimab. The CDR3 sequence: CASSPSGSDEQFF. The DNA for the CDR3 is TGTGCCAGCTCACCTAGCGGGAGCGATGAGCAGTTCTTC.